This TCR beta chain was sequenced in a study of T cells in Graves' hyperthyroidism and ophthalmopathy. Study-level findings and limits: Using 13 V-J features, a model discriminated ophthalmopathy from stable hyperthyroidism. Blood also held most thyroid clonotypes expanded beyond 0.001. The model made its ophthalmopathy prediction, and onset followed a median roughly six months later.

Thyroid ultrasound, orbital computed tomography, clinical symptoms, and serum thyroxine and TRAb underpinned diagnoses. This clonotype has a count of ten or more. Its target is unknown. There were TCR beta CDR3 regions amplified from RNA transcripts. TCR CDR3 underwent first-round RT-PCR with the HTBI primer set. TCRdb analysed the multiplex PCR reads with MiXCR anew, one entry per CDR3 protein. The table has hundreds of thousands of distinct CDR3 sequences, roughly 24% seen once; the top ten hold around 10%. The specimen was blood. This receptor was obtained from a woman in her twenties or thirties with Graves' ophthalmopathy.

CDR3 amino acids: CASSFLQGHAGELFF. The CDR3 region has the DNA TGTGCCAGCAGTTTTCTACAGGGGCACGCCGGGGAGCTGTTTTTT. J is TRBJ2-2 and V is TRBV12-3 or TRBV12-4, with 7 nucleotides matching TRBD1. This CDR3 contains 15 residues. The junction had 7 bases not matched to a gene; V was cut back by 3 bases and J by 6 bases.